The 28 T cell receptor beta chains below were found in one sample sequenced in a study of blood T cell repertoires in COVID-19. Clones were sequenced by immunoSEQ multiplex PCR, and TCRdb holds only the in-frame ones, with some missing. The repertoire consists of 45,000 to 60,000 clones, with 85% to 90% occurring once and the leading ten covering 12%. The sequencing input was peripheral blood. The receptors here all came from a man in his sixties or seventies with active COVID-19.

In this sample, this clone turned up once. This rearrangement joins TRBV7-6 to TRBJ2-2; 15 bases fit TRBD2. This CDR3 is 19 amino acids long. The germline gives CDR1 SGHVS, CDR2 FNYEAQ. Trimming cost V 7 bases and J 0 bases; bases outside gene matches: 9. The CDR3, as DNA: TGTGCCAGCACCCTCCGGGGGACTAGCGGGGGGACGAACACCGGGGAGCTGTTTTTT. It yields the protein CASTLRGTSGGTNTGELFF.

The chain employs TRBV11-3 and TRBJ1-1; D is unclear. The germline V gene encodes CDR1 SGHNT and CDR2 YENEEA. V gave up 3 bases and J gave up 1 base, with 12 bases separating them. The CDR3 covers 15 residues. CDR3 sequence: CASSFRPGENTEAFF. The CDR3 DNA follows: TGTGCCAGCAGCTTCAGACCGGGAGAGAACACTGAAGCTTTCTTT.

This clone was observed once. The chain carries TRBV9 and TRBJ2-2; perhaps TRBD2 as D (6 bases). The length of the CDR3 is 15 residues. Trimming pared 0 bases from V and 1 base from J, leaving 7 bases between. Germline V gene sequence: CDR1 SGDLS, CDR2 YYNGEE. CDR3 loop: CASSVVSGNTGELFF. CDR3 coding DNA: TGTGCCAGCAGCGTAGTTAGCGGGAACACCGGGGAGCTGTTTTTT.

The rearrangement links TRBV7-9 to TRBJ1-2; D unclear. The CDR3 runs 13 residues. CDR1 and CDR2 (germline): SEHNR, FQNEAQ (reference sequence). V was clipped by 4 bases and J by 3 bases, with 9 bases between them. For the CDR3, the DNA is TGTGCCAGCAGCTCAGGATCTCACTATGGCTACACCTTC. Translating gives CASSSGSHYGYTF. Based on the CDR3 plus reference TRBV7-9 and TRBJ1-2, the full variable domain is DTGVSQNPRHKITKRGQNVTFRCDPISEHNRLYWYRQTLGQGPEFLTYFQNEAQLEKSRLLSDRFSAERPKGSFSTLEIQRTEQGDSAMYLCASSSGSHYGYTFGSGTRLTVV.

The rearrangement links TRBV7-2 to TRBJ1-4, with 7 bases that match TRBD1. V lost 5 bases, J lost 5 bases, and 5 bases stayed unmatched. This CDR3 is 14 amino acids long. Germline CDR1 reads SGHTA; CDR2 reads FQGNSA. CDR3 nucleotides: TGTGCCAGCAGCATCACCAGGGGGAATGAAAAACTGTTTTTT. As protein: CASSITRGNEKLFF.

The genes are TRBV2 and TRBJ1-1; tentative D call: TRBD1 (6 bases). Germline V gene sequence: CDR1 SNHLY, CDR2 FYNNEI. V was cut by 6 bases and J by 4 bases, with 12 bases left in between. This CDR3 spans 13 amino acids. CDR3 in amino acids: CASRLGGFTEAFF. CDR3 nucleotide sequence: TGTGCCAGCAGGTTAGGGGGATTCACTGAAGCTTTCTTT. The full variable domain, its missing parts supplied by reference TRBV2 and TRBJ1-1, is EPEVTQTPSHQVTQMGQEVILRCVPISNHLYFYWYRQILGQKVEFLVSFYNNEISEKSEIFDDQFSVERPDGSNFTLKIRSTKLEDSAMYFCASRLGGFTEAFFGQGTRLTVV.

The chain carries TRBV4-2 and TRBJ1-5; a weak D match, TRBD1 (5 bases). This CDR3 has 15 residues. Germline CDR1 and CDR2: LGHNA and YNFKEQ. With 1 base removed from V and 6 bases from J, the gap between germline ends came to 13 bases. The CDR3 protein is CASSQGGGDGQPQHF. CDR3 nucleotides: TGTGCCAGCAGCCAAGGGGGAGGGGACGGTCAGCCCCAGCATTTT.

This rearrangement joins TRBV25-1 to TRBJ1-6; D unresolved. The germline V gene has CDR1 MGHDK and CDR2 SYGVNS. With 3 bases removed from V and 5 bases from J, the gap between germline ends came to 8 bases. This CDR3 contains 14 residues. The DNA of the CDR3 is TGTGCCAGCAGTGAGCCGCGGAATAATTCACCCCTCCACTTT. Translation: CASSEPRNNSPLHF. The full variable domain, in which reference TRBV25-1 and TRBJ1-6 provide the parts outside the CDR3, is EADIYQTPRYLVIGTGKKITLECSQTMGHDKMYWYQQDPGMELHLIHYSYGVNSTEKGDLSSESTVSRIRTEHFPLTLESARPSHTSQYLCASSEPRNNSPLHFGNGTRLTVT.

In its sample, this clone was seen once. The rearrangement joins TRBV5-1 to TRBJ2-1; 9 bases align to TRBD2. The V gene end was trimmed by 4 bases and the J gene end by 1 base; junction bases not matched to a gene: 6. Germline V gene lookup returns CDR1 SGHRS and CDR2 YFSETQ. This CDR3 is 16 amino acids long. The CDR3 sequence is CASSLIAGVSYNEQFF. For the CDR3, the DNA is TGCGCCAGCAGCCTCATAGCGGGGGTGTCCTACAATGAGCAGTTCTTC. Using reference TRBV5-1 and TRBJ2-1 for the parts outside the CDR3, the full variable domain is KAGVTQTPRYLIKTRGQQVTLSCSPISGHRSVSWYQQTPGQGLQFLFEYFSETQRNKGNFPGRFSGRQFSNSRSEMNVSTLELGDSALYLCASSLIAGVSYNEQFFGPGTRLTVL.

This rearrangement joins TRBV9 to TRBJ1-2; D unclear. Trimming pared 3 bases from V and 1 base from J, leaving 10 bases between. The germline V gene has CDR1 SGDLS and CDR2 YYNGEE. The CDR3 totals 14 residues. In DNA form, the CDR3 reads TGTGCCAGCAGCGAGTCAGTCCTTAACTATGGCTACACCTTC. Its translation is CASSESVLNYGYTF. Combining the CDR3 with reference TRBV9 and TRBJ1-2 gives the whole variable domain DSGVTQTPKHLITATGQRVTLRCSPRSGDLSVYWYQQSLDQGLQFLIQYYNGEERAKGNILERFSAQQFPDLHSELNLSSLELGDSALYFCASSESVLNYGYTFGSGTRLTVV.

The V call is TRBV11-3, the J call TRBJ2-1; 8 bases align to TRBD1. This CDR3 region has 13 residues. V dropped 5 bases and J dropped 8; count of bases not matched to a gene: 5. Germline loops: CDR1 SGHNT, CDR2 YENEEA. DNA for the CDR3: TGTGCCAGCAGCCCTCCAGGGGGCGATGAGCAGTTCTTC. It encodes CASSPPGGDEQFF.

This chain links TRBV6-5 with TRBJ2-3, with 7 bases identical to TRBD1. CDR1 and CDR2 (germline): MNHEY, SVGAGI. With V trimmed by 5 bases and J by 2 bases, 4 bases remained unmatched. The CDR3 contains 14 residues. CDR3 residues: CASSLDRVTDTQYF. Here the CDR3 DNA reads TGTGCCAGCAGTCTTGACAGGGTCACAGATACGCAGTATTTT.

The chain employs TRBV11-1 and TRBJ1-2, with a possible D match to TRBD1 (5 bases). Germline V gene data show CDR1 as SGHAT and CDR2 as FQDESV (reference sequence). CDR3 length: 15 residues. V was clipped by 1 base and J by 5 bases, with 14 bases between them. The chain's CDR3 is CASSLGGAVHYGYTF. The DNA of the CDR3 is TGTGCCAGCAGCTTAGGTGGGGCCGTCCATTATGGCTACACCTTC.

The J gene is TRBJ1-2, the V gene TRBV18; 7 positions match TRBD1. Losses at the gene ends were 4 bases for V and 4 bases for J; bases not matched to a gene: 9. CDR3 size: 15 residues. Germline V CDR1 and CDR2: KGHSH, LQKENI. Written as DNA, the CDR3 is TGTGCCAGCTCACAAGCGACAGGGCCCTCCTATGGCTACACCTTC. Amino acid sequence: CASSQATGPSYGYTF.

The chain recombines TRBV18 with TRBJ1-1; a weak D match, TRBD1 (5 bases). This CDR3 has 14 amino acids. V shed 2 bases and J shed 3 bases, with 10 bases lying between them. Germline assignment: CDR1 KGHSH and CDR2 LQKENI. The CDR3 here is CASSPSRVDTEAFF. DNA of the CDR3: TGTGCCAGCTCACCAAGCAGGGTGGACACTGAAGCTTTCTTT.

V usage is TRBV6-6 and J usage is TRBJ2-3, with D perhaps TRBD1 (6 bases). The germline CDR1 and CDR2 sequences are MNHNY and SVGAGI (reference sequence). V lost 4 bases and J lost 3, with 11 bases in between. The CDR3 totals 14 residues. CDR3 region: CASSSPQGTDTQYF. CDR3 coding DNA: TGTGCCAGCAGTTCCCCGCAGGGGACAGATACGCAGTATTTT.

CDR3 in amino acids: CSVDSNTNTEAFF. The CDR3 DNA sequence: TGCAGCGTTGACAGTAACACGAACACTGAAGCTTTCTTT. The rearrangement links TRBV29-1 to TRBJ1-1; D uncertain. V lost 3 bases to trimming and J lost 1 base, with 9 bases between them. CDR3 length equals 13 residues. CDR1 is SQVTM, CDR2 ANQGSEA, per germline.

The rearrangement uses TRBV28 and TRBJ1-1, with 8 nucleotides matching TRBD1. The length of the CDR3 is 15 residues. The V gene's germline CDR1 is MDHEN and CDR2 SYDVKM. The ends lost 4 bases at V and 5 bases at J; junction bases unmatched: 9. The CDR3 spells CASSSPGQGGTEAFF. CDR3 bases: TGTGCCAGCAGTTCCCCCGGACAGGGTGGGACTGAAGCTTTCTTT.

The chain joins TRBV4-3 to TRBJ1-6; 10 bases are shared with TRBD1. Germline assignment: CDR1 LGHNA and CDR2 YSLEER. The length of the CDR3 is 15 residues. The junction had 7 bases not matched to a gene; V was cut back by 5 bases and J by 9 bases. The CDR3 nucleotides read TGCGCCAGCAGCAAGGGGACAGGGGACTTTTCACCCCTCCACTTT. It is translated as CASSKGTGDFSPLHF.

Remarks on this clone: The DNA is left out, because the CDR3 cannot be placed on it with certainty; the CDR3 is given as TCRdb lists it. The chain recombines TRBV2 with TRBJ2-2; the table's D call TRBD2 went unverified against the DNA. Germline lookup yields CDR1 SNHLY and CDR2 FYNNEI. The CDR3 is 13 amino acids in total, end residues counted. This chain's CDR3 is CASSEAAGGSCFF.

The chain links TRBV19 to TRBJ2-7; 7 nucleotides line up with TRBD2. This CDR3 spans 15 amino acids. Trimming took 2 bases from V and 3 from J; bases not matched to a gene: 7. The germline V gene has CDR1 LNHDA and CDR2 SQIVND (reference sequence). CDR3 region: CASSIRASGGYEQYF. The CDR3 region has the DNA TGTGCCAGTAGTATACGGGCCTCGGGGGGCTACGAGCAGTACTTC. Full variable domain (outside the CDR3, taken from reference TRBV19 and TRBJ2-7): DGGITQSPKYLFRKEGQNVTLSCEQNLNHDAMYWYRQDPGQGLRLIYYSQIVNDFQKGDIAEGYSVSREKKESFPLTVTSAQKNPTAFYLCASSIRASGGYEQYFGPGTRLTVT.

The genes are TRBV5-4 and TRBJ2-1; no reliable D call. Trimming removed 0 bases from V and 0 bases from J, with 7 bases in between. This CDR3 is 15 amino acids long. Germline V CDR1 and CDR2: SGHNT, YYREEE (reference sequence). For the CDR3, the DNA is TGTGCCAGCAGCTTGGACCCTAGCTCCTACAATGAGCAGTTCTTC. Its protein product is CASSLDPSSYNEQFF. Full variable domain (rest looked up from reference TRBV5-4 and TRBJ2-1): ETGVTQSPTHLIKTRGQQVTLRCSSQSGHNTVSWYQQALGQGPQFIFQYYREEENGRGNFPPRFSGLQFPNYSSELNVNALELDDSALYLCASSLDPSSYNEQFFGPGTRLTVL.

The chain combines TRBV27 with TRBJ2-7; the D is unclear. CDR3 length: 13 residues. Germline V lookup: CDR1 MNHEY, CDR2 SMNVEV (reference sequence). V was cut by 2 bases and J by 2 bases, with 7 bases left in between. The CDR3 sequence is CASSLAAPYEQYF. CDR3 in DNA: TGTGCCAGCAGTTTAGCGGCACCCTACGAGCAGTACTTC.

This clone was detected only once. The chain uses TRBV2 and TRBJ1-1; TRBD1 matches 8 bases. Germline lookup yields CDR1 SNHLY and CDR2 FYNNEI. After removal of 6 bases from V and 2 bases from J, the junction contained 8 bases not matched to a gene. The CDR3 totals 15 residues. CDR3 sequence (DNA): TGTGCCAGCAGGTCGTCAGGGGGCTTCAACACTGAAGCTTTCTTT. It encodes CASRSSGGFNTEAFF.

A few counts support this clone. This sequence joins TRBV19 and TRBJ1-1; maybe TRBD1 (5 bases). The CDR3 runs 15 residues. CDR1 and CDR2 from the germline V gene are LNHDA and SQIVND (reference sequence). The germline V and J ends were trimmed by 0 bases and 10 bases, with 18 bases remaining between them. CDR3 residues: CASSIDLGDPLIAFF. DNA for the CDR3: TGTGCCAGTAGTATAGATTTAGGGGATCCTTTGATAGCTTTCTTT.

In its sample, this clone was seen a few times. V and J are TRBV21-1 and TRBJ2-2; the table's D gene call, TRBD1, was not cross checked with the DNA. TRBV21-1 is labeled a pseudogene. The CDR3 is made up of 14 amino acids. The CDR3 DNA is TGTGCCAGCAGCAAAAAACAGGGGGCCGGGGAGCTGTTTTTT. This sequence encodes CASSKKQGAGELFF.

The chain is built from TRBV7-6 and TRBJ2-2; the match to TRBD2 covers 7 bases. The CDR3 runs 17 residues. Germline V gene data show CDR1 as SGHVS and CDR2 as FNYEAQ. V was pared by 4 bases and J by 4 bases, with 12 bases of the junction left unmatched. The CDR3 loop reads CASSSADSGGSTGELFF. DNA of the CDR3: TGTGCCAGCAGCTCAGCAGACTCGGGGGGATCCACCGGGGAGCTGTTTTTT.

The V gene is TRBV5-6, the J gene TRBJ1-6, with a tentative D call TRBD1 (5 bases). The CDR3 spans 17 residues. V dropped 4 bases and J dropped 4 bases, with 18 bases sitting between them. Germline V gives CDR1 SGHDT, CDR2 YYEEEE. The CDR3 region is CASSLSRSQGYNSPLHF. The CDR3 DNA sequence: TGTGCCAGCAGCCTGAGTCGGTCGCAGGGATATAATTCACCCCTCCACTTT.